This T cell receptor beta chain was identified during a study of cytomegalovirus exposure and HLA in healthy donors. Broader study findings: Later analysis identified a missense DCLRE1C variant that was linked to TCR beta V- and J-gene trimming. Later on, an analysis found that several of the most significant clusters appeared to be linked to common viral pathogens, which included parvovirus B19. Sequencing probably produced one cluster of sequence variants that were highly shared. Solely CMV serostatus was available to characterize immune exposure.

With 60 Vbeta and 13 Jbeta primers, the PCR was carried out. Clones were sequenced by immunoSEQ multiplex PCR, and TCRdb holds only the in-frame ones, with some missing. The table has roughly 140,000 clones, 72% seen once. This CDR3 has 15 residues. Trimming cost V 3 bases and J 4 bases, with 16 bases left between them. Germline values: CDR1 SGHRS, CDR2 YFSETQ. As for this clone: The antigen is undetermined.

This chain joins TRBV5-1 and TRBJ1-1, with D possibly being TRBD1 (6 bases). The material sequenced was PBMCs. The receptor was isolated from a middle-aged man in good health and CMV-seronegative. The DNA of the CDR3 is TGCGCCAGCAGCTCCGAGCGTGGGGGCGGCACTGAAGCTTTCTTT. It is translated as CASSSERGGGTEAFF. The variable domain in full, with the rest retrieved from reference TRBV5-1 and TRBJ1-1, is KAGVTQTPRYLIKTRGQQVTLSCSPISGHRSVSWYQQTPGQGLQFLFEYFSETQRNKGNFPGRFSGRQFSNSRSEMNVSTLELGDSALYLCASSSERGGGTEAFFGQGTRLTVV.